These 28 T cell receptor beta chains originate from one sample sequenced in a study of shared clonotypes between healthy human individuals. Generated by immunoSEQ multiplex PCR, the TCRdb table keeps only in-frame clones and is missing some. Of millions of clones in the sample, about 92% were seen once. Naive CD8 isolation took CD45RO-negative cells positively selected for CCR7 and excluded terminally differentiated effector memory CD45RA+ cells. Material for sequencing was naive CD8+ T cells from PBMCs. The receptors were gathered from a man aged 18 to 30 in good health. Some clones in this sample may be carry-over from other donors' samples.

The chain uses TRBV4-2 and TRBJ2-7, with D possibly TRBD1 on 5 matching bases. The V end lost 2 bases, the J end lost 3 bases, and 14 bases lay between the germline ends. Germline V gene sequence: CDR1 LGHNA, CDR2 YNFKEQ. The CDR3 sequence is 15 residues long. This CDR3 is CASSQLAQEGYEQYF. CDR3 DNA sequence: TGTGCCAGCAGCCAATTGGCACAGGAAGGCTACGAGCAGTACTTC.

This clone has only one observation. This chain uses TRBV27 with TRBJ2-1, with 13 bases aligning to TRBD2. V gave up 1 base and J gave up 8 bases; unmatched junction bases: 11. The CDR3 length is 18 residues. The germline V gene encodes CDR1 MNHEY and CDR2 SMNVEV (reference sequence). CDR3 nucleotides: TGTGCCAGCAGTTTATTGGGACTAGCGGGACCGGAGGACGATGAGCAGTTCTTC. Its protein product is CASSLLGLAGPEDDEQFF.

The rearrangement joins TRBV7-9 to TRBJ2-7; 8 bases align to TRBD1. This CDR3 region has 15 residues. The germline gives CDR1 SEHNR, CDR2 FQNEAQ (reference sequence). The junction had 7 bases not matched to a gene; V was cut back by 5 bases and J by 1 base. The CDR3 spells CASSGGQGRSYEQYF. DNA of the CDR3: TGTGCCAGCAGCGGTGGACAGGGACGATCCTACGAGCAGTACTTC.

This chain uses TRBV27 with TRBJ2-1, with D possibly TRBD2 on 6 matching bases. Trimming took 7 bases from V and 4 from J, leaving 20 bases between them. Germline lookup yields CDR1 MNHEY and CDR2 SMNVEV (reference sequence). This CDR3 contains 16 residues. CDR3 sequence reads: CASTLMAGTSYNEQFF. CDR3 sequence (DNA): TGTGCCAGCACCCTCATGGCGGGGACCTCTTACAATGAGCAGTTCTTC.

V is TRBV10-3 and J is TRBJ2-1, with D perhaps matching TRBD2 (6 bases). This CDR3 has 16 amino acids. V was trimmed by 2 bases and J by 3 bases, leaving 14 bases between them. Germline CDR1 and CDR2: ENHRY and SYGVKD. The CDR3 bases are TGTGCCATCAGTGAGACGATAGCGGACAACTACAATGAGCAGTTCTTC. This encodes CAISETIADNYNEQFF.

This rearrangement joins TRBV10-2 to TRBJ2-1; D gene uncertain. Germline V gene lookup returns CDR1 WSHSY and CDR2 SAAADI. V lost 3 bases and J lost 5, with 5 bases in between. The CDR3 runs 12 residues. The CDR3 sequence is CASSDAHNEQFF. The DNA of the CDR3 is TGCGCCAGCAGTGATGCTCACAATGAGCAGTTCTTC.

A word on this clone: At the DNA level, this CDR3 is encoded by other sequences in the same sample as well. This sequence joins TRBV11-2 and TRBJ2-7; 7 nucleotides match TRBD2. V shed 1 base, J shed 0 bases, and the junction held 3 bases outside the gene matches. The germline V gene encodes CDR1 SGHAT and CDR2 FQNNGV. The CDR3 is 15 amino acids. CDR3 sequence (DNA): TGTGCCAGCAGCTTAGGGGGCGGGAGCTCCTACGAGCAGTACTTC. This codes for CASSLGGGSSYEQYF. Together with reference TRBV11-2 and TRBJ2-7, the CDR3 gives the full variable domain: EAGVAQSPRYKIIEKRQSVAFWCNPISGHATLYWYQQILGQGPKLLIQFQNNGVVDDSQLPKDRFSAERLKGVDSTLKIQPAKLEDSAVYLCASSLGGGSSYEQYFGPGTRLTVT.

The CDR3 region is CASSETTEGSGNTIYF. Written as DNA, the CDR3 is TGTGCCAGCAGTGAAACAACCGAGGGGTCCGGAAACACCATATATTTT. The chain uses TRBV6-1 and TRBJ1-3; TRBD1 might be the D (5 bases). Germline V gives CDR1 MNHNS, CDR2 SASEGT. The CDR3 runs to 16 residues. V gave up 2 bases and J gave up 4 bases, with 15 bases separating them.

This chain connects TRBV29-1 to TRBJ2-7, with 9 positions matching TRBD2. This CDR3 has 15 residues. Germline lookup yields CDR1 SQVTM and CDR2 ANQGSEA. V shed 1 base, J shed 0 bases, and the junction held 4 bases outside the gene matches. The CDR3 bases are TGCAGCGTTGAAGGACTAGCGGCCAACTCCTACGAGCAGTACTTC. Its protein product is CSVEGLAANSYEQYF.

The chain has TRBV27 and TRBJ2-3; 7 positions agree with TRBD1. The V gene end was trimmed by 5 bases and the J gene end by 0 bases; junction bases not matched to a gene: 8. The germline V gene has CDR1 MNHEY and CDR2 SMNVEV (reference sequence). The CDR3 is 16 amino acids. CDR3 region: CASSELGTASTDTQYF. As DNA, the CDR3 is TGTGCCAGCAGTGAACTAGGGACAGCTAGCACAGATACGCAGTATTTT.

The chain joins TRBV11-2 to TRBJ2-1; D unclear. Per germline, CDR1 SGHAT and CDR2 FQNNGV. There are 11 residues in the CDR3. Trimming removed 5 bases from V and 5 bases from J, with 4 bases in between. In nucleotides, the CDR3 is TGTGCCAGCAGCCAGGACAATGAGCAGTTCTTC. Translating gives CASSQDNEQFF.

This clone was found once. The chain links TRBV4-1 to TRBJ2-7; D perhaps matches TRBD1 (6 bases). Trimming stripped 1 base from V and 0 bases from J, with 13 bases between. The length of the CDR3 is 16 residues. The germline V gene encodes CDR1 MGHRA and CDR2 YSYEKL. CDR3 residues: CASSQGRTASSYEQYF. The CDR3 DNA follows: TGCGCCAGCAGCCAAGGAAGGACAGCGAGCTCCTACGAGCAGTACTTC.

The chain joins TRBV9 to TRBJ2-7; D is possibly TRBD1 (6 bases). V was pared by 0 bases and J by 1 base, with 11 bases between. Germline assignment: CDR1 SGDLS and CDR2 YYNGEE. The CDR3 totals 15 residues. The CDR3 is CASSVADRRSYEQYF. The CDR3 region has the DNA TGTGCCAGCAGCGTAGCAGACAGGAGATCCTACGAGCAGTACTTC.

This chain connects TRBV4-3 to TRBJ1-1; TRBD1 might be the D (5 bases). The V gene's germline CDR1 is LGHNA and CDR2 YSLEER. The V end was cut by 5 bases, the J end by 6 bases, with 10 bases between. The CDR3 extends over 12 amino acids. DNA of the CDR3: TGCGCCAGCAGCGTCGGGGGGTCTGAAGCTTTCTTT. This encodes CASSVGGSEAFF.

CDR3 amino acids: CASSPSRVLYF. CDR3 sequence (DNA): TGTGCCAGCAGTCCGTCCAGGGTCCTCTACTTC. V is TRBV27 and J is TRBJ2-5; possibly TRBD1 for D (5 bases). CDR1 and CDR2 (germline): MNHEY, SMNVEV (reference sequence). CDR3 length: 11 residues. V was shortened by 5 bases and J by 14 bases, with 15 bases between the two germline ends.

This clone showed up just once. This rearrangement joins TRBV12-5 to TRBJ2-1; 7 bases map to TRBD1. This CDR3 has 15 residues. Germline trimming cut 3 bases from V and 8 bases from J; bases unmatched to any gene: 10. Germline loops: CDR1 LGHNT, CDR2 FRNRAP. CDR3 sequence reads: CASGFDTLTGDEQFF. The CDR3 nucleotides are TGTGCTAGTGGTTTTGACACGCTAACAGGGGATGAGCAGTTCTTC.

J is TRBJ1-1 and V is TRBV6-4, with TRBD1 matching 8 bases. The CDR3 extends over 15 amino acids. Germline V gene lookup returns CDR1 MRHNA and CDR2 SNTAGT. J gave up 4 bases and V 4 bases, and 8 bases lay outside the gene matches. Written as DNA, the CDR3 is TGTGCCAGCAGTGCCCCGGGACAGGTGGCCACTGAAGCTTTCTTT. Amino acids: CASSAPGQVATEAFF.

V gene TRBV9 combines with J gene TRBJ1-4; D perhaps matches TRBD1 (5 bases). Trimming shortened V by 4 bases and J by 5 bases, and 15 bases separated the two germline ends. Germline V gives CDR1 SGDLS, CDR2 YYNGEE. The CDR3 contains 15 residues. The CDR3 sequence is CASSLGGKGNEKLFF. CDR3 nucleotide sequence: TGTGCCAGCAGCCTGGGGGGGAAGGGAAATGAAAAACTGTTTTTT.

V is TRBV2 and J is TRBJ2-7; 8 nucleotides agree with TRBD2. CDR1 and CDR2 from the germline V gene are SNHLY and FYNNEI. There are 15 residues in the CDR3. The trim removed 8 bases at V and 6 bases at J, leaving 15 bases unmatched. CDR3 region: CASAEGGGRPFEQYF. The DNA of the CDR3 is TGTGCCAGCGCCGAGGGGGGCGGGAGGCCCTTCGAGCAGTACTTC.

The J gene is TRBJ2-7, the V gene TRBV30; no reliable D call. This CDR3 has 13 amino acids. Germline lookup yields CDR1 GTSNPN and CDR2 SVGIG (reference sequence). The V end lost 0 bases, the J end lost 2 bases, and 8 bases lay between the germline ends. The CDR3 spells CAWSVWQTYEQYF. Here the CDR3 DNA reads TGTGCCTGGAGTGTTTGGCAGACCTACGAGCAGTACTTC. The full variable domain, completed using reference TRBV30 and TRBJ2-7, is SQTIHQWPATLVQPVGSPLSLECTVEGTSNPNLYWYRQAAGRGLQLLFYSVGIGQISSEVPQNLSASRPQDRQFILSSKKLLLSDSGFYLCAWSVWQTYEQYFGPGTRLTVT.

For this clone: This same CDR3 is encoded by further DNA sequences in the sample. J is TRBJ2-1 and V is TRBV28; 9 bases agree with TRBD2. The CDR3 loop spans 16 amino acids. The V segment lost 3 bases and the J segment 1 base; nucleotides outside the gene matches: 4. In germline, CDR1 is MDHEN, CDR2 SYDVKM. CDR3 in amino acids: CASSLGLAGSYNEQFF. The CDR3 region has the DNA TGTGCCAGCAGTTTGGGGCTAGCGGGGTCCTACAATGAGCAGTTCTTC.

The CDR3 region has the DNA TGTGCCAGCAGCTTAAATGGGGGACTCCACTCTGGAAACACCATATATTTT. Translated, it gives CASSLNGGLHSGNTIYF. V and J are TRBV7-3 and TRBJ1-3; a possible D gene is TRBD1 (5 bases). CDR1 and CDR2 from the germline V gene are SGHTA and FQGTGA. The germline V and J ends were trimmed by 1 base and 0 bases, with 13 bases remaining between them. The CDR3 loop spans 17 amino acids.

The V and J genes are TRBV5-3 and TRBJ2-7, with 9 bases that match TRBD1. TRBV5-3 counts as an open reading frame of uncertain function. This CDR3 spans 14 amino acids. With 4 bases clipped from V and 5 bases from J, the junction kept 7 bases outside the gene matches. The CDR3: CARSTGQGNDEQYF. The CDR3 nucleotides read TGTGCCAGAAGCACGGGACAGGGCAACGACGAGCAGTACTTC.

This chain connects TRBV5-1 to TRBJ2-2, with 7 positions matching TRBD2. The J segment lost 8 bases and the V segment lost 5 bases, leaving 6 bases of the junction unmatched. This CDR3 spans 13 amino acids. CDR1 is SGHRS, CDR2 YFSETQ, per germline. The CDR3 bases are TGCGCCAGCAGTTCCAGCGGGATAGGGGAGCTGTTTTTT. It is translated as CASSSSGIGELFF.

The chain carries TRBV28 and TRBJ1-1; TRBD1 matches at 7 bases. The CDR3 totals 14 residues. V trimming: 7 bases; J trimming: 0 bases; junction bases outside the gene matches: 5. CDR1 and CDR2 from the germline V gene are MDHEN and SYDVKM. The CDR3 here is CASIRGQMNTEAFF. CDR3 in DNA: TGTGCCAGCATAAGGGGACAGATGAACACTGAAGCTTTCTTT.

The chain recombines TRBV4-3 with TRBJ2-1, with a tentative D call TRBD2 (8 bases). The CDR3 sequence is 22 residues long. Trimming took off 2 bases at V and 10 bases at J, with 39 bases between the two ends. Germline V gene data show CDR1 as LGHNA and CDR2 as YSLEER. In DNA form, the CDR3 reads TGCGCCAGCAGCCAACGGGACAGCGAAATAATGGAACTCCCGGGACTAGGCCGAGAGCAGTTCTTC. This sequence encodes CASSQRDSEIMELPGLGREQFF.

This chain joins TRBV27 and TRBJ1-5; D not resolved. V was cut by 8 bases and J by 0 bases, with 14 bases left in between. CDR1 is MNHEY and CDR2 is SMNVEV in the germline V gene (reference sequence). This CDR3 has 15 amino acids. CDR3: CASRGGPNSNQPQHF. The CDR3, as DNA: TGTGCCAGCCGAGGAGGGCCAAATAGCAATCAGCCCCAGCATTTT.

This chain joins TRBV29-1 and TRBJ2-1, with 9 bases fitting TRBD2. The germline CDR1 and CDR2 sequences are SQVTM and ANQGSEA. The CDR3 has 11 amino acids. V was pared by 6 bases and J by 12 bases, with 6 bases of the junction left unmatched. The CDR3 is CSVPAGGGQFF. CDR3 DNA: TGCAGCGTCCCAGCGGGAGGCGGGCAGTTCTTC.